Presented here are 20 T cell receptor beta chains from one specimen sequenced in a study of Graves' ophthalmopathy and Graves' hyperthyroidism. The authors amplified TCR beta CDR3 regions, and they did so from RNA transcripts for repertoire sequencing. Scientists carried out first-round RT-PCR using HTBI primers and then a second-round multiplex PCR. TCRdb passed the multiplex PCR reads through MiXCR, listing each CDR3 protein once. The sample holds hundreds of thousands of distinct CDR3 sequences; about 20% are singletons and the top ten take more than 5.5%. Material: peripheral blood. The source is a woman in her late teens or twenties with stable Graves' hyperthyroidism. Some clones in this sample may be carry-over from other donors' samples.

At least ten counts were recorded for this clonotype. V and J are TRBV27 and TRBJ1-5; D unclear. Trimming shortened V by 4 bases and J by 1 base, and 11 bases separated the two germline ends. Germline lookup yields CDR1 MNHEY and CDR2 SMNVEV (reference sequence). There are 15 residues in the CDR3. The CDR3 DNA sequence: TGTGCCAGCAGTTCGCATCGGGGAAGCAATCAGCCCCAGCATTTT. It yields the protein CASSSHRGSNQPQHF.

This clonotype was observed a few times. The rearrangement uses TRBV30 and TRBJ1-1; TRBD1 might be the D (5 bases). The CDR3 runs to 11 residues. Germline V lookup: CDR1 GTSNPN, CDR2 SVGIG (reference sequence). Trimming took off 3 bases at V and 10 bases at J, with 12 bases between the two ends. CDR3 sequence reads: CAWRLTGGAFF. DNA of the CDR3: TGTGCCTGGAGACTTACAGGCGGAGCTTTCTTT.

There are a few counts of this clonotype. V and J are TRBV6-2 or TRBV6-3 and TRBJ1-2; D gene uncertain. The CDR3 is 14 residues long. CDR1 MNHEY and CDR2 SVGEGT come from the germline V gene. V lost 4 bases and J lost 3, with 12 bases in between. CDR3 coding DNA: TGTGCCAGCAGTTCTCGTCCCAGTCACTATGGCTACACCTTC. Translated, it gives CASSSRPSHYGYTF.

This clonotype has a count of ten or more. J is TRBJ2-3 and V is TRBV7-2; 12 bases line up with TRBD1. Germline V lookup: CDR1 SGHTA, CDR2 FQGNSA. The CDR3 has 14 residues. V lost 5 bases and J lost 12; bases outside the gene matches: 9. This chain's CDR3 is CASSLGTGGQIQYF. The DNA of the CDR3 is TGTGCCAGCAGCCTGGGGACAGGGGGCCAGATCCAGTATTTT. The full variable domain, completed using reference TRBV7-2 and TRBJ2-3, is GAGVSQSPSNKVTEKGKDVELRCDPISGHTALYWYRQSLGQGLEFLIYFQGNSAPDKSGLPSDRFSAERTGGSVSTLTIQRTQQEDSAVYLCASSLGTGGQIQYFGPGTRLTVL.

The table lists this clonotype with many counts. The chain carries TRBV7-8 and TRBJ2-7, with D perhaps given as TRBD1 or TRBD2 (5 bases each). The CDR3 contains 16 residues. Germline CDR1 reads SGHVS; CDR2 reads FQNEAQ. Trimming left V 2 bases short and J 2 bases short, with 16 bases between. CDR3: CASSLIPGRYTYEQYF. As DNA, the CDR3 is TGTGCCAGCAGCTTAATACCGGGACGCTATACCTACGAGCAGTACTTC.

The gene calls are TRBV30 and TRBJ2-5, with D possibly TRBD2 on 5 matching bases. Germline assignment: CDR1 GTSNPN and CDR2 SVGIG (reference sequence). The CDR3 runs to 14 residues. V lost 0 bases to trimming and J lost 2 bases, with 10 bases between them. The CDR3 DNA reads as TGTGCCTGGAGTGTACCTCTAGCTCAAGAGACCCAGTACTTC. The encoded protein is CAWSVPLAQETQYF.

In this sample, this clonotype is medium-sized. The genes are TRBV11-1 and TRBJ1-1; no definite D call. There are 13 residues in the CDR3. V gave up 5 bases and J gave up 5 bases, with 12 bases separating them. Per germline, CDR1 SGHAT and CDR2 FQDESV (reference sequence). Written as DNA, the CDR3 is TGTGCCAGCAGCATCATAAGAGGAACTGAAGCTTTCTTT. Residues: CASSIIRGTEAFF. The complete variable domain, with remaining parts taken from reference TRBV11-1 and TRBJ1-1, reads EAEVAQSPRYKITEKSQAVAFWCDPISGHATLYWYRQILGQGPELLVQFQDESVVDDSQLPKDRFSAERLKGVDSTLKIQPAELGDSAMYLCASSIIRGTEAFFGQGTRLTVV.

This clonotype was recorded a few times. The chain combines TRBV12-3 or TRBV12-4 with TRBJ1-1; D gene uncertain. Trimming pared 7 bases from V and 8 bases from J, leaving 14 bases between. This CDR3 has 12 residues. CDR3 amino acids: CASIYGRGEAFF. The CDR3 DNA sequence: TGTGCCAGCATTTACGGTCGAGGGGAAGCTTTCTTT.

This clonotype was detected ten times or more. The V and J genes are TRBV11-2 and TRBJ2-7; 12 bases fit TRBD2. There are 14 residues in the CDR3. Losses at the gene ends were 6 bases for V and 3 bases for J; bases not matched to a gene: 3. Per germline, CDR1 SGHAT and CDR2 FQNNGV. DNA of the CDR3: TGTGCCAGCAGAGTACTAGCGGGAGGCTACGAGCAGTACTTC. Its translation is CASRVLAGGYEQYF. The variable domain in full, completed from reference TRBV11-2 and TRBJ2-7, reads EAGVAQSPRYKIIEKRQSVAFWCNPISGHATLYWYQQILGQGPKLLIQFQNNGVVDDSQLPKDRFSAERLKGVDSTLKIQPAKLEDSAVYLCASRVLAGGYEQYFGPGTRLTVT.

This clonotype has a count of ten or more. The rearrangement joins TRBV7-2 to TRBJ2-7; D perhaps matches TRBD2 (6 bases). V lost 0 bases and J 3 bases, leaving 12 bases between the germline ends. Germline V gives CDR1 SGHTA, CDR2 FQGNSA. The CDR3 runs 15 residues. The CDR3 bases are TGTGCCAGCAGCTTAGCAGACGGGACTCTCTACGAGCAGTACTTC. Its protein product is CASSLADGTLYEQYF.

The sample holds many counts of this clonotype. This rearrangement joins TRBV13 to TRBJ2-7; TRBD2 matches 9 bases. The ends lost 6 bases at V and 1 base at J; junction bases unmatched: 7. CDR1 and CDR2 from the germline V gene are PRHDT and FYEKMQ (reference sequence). The CDR3 extends over 15 amino acids. The CDR3 nucleotides read TGTGCCAGCAGTTCCGGGACTAGCCTTTCCTACGAGCAGTACTTC. The encoded protein is CASSSGTSLSYEQYF.

This clonotype has a count of ten or more. The genes are TRBV12-3 or TRBV12-4 and TRBJ1-1; D is undetermined. The CDR3 contains 13 residues. V was cut by 2 bases and J by 4 bases, with 8 bases left in between. The CDR3 nucleotides read TGTGCCAGCAGTTTATCATCTGGCACTGAAGCTTTCTTT. This translates into CASSLSSGTEAFF.

This clonotype was seen ten or more times. The chain has TRBV28 and TRBJ1-2, with 8 positions matching TRBD1. Unmatched junction bases numbered 6, after V lost 6 bases and J lost 9 bases. The CDR3 sequence is 12 residues long. Per germline, CDR1 MDHEN and CDR2 SYDVKM. The CDR3 is CASSRGQGRYTF. The CDR3 bases are TGTGCCAGCAGCCGTGGACAGGGCCGCTACACCTTC.

The gene calls are TRBV19 and TRBJ2-7; D unresolved. This CDR3 has 14 residues. V was pared by 2 bases and J by 4 bases, with 12 bases between. Germline V gene data show CDR1 as LNHDA and CDR2 as SQIVND (reference sequence). As DNA, the CDR3 is TGTGCCAGTAGTATATCTTGGGATTGGTACGAGCAGTACTTC. It yields the protein CASSISWDWYEQYF.

The V gene is TRBV12-3 or TRBV12-4, the J gene TRBJ2-5; 8 positions agree with TRBD1. The V gene end was trimmed by 2 bases and the J gene end by 3 bases; junction bases not matched to a gene: 11. This CDR3 is built from 17 residues. Here the CDR3 DNA reads TGTGCCAGCAGTTTACCCCCCGGGGGACAGGACAAAGAGACCCAGTACTTC. Protein sequence: CASSLPPGGQDKETQYF.

This clonotype was counted between two and nine times. The V gene is TRBV12-3 or TRBV12-4, the J gene TRBJ2-5; TRBD2 might be the D (5 bases). The CDR3 consists of 14 residues. V was pared by 6 bases and J by 4 bases, with 15 bases between. For the CDR3, the DNA is TGTGCCAGCAGCGCCTGGGCGAGCGGAGAGACCCAGTACTTC. Translated: CASSAWASGETQYF.

This clonotype was counted a few times. The gene calls are TRBV25-1 and TRBJ1-1; D might be TRBD1 (5 bases). Germline values: CDR1 MGHDK, CDR2 SYGVNS. Trimming pared 7 bases from V and 1 base from J, leaving 13 bases between. This CDR3 comprises 14 residues. The CDR3 protein is CASKEPGRNTEAFF. The CDR3 coding sequence is TGTGCCAGCAAGGAACCAGGGAGGAACACTGAAGCTTTCTTT.

This clonotype was seen a few times. This chain links TRBV5-1 with TRBJ2-6, with D perhaps TRBD2 (6 bases). Germline V gene sequence: CDR1 SGHRS, CDR2 YFSETQ. This CDR3 has 17 amino acids. V lost 4 bases, J lost 3 bases, and 17 bases lay in between. CDR3 residues: CASSLEGFLYGANVLTF. CDR3 DNA: TGCGCCAGCAGCCTGGAGGGTTTCCTCTATGGGGCCAACGTCCTGACTTTC.

There are many counts of this clonotype. J is TRBJ2-1 and V is TRBV20-1; the D gene is possibly TRBD2 (7 bases). Trimming took 6 bases from V and 4 from J, leaving 19 bases between them. The CDR3 is 15 residues long. CDR1 is DFQATT and CDR2 is SNEGSKA in the germline V gene (reference sequence). The DNA of the CDR3 is TGCAGTGCCCGGGGGCCTAGCGGTACGTACAATGAGCAGTTCTTC. Its protein is CSARGPSGTYNEQFF.

V gene TRBV5-1 combines with J gene TRBJ2-2; D remains ambiguous. Germline CDR1 and CDR2: SGHRS and YFSETQ. The CDR3 totals 13 residues. Trimming left V 4 bases short and J 5 bases short, with 9 bases between. In DNA form, the CDR3 reads TGCGCCAGCAGCCGGTTCGATACCGGGGAGCTGTTTTTT. Protein: CASSRFDTGELFF.